What follows are 8 T cell receptor beta chains derived from one specimen sequenced in a study of T-cell reconstitution after alpha-beta-depleted transplantation in children. Unique molecular identifiers were used in preparing the TCRbeta library. TCRdb reprocessed the PCR reads via MiXCR and lists one record per CDR3 protein. The sample lists approximately 270,000 distinct CDR3 sequences, roughly 9.5% occurring once. The material sequenced was PBMCs from the stem cell graft donor, taken from the stem cell graft. The receptors here all came from a human donor who donated a stem cell graft to a child with SCID.

The chain is built from TRBV6-5 and TRBJ2-1, with D perhaps matching TRBD2 (5 bases). CDR3 size: 14 residues. Looked up from germline, CDR1 is MNHEY and CDR2 is SVGAGI. Trimming removed 2 bases at V and 9 bases at J, with 14 bases between. Here the CDR3 DNA reads TGTGCCAGCAGTTACCCACTAGATTTCGCTGAGCAGTTCTTC. Protein: CASSYPLDFAEQFF.

This clonotype was found a few times. The gene calls are TRBV29-1 and TRBJ1-1, with TRBD1 matching over 7 bases. This CDR3 is built from 12 residues. V was pared by 2 bases and J by 5 bases, with 2 bases of the junction left unmatched. Germline V lookup: CDR1 SQVTM, CDR2 ANQGSEA. The CDR3 here is CSVEKGATEAFF. For the CDR3, the DNA is TGCAGCGTTGAAAAGGGGGCTACTGAAGCTTTCTTT.

The chain links TRBV6-1 to TRBJ2-2, with 7 positions matching TRBD1. Germline CDR1 reads MNHNS; CDR2 reads SASEGT. The ends lost 10 bases at V and 4 bases at J; junction bases unmatched: 6. The CDR3 has 13 amino acids. The CDR3 DNA reads TGTGCCATACAGGGGCCCAGCACCGGGGAGCTGTTTTTT. Its protein is CAIQGPSTGELFF.

V and J are TRBV9 and TRBJ2-3; weak D call: TRBD1 (6 bases). The V end lost 3 bases, the J end lost 2 bases, and 16 bases lay between the germline ends. This CDR3 region has 16 residues. Germline CDR1 SGDLS, CDR2 YYNGEE. CDR3 sequence (DNA): TGTGCCAGCAGCGAGACAGGAGTCATTTTCACAGATACGCAGTATTTT. This codes for CASSETGVIFTDTQYF.

In this sample, this clonotype turned up a few times. V usage is TRBV5-4 and J usage is TRBJ2-6, with D possibly being TRBD1 or TRBD2 (5 bases each). V was cut by 5 bases and J by 10 bases, with 19 bases left in between. The CDR3 is made up of 15 amino acids. The germline V gene has CDR1 SGHNT and CDR2 YYREEE (reference sequence). CDR3 DNA sequence: TGTGCCAGCAGTATACAGGCGGAGGATCAGAACGTCCTGACTTTC. Translated: CASSIQAEDQNVLTF.

This clonotype was observed a handful of times. The V and J genes are TRBV5-1 and TRBJ1-1; D gene unclear. The CDR3 runs to 13 residues. The germline V and J ends were trimmed by 1 base and 3 bases, with 7 bases remaining between them. Germline-derived CDR1 and CDR2 are SGHRS and YFSETQ. In nucleotides, the CDR3 is TGCGCCAGCAGCTTGATGCGGGACACTGAAGCTTTCTTT. This gives the protein CASSLMRDTEAFF. Supplemented by reference TRBV5-1 and TRBJ1-1, the full variable domain reads KAGVTQTPRYLIKTRGQQVTLSCSPISGHRSVSWYQQTPGQGLQFLFEYFSETQRNKGNFPGRFSGRQFSNSRSEMNVSTLELGDSALYLCASSLMRDTEAFFGQGTRLTVV.

This sequence joins TRBV20-1 and TRBJ2-3; 12 nucleotides agree with TRBD2. V lost 6 bases and J lost 4; bases outside the gene matches: 5. Germline V CDR1 and CDR2: DFQATT, SNEGSKA (reference sequence). The CDR3 runs to 14 residues. The chain's CDR3 is CSAPGLAGADTQYF. CDR3 nucleotide sequence: TGCAGTGCCCCGGGACTAGCGGGCGCAGATACGCAGTATTTT.

The chain recombines TRBV6-1 with TRBJ2-7, with TRBD2 matching 12 bases. Germline V gene lookup returns CDR1 MNHNS and CDR2 SASEGT. V was clipped by 10 bases and J by 0 bases; unmatched bases: 4. This CDR3 comprises 14 residues. The DNA for the CDR3 is TGTGCCACCGGACTAGCGGGGCGCTCCTACGAGCAGTACTTC. Translation gives CATGLAGRSYEQYF.